This T cell receptor (beta chain) was profiled in a study of CD8 T cells in Susac syndrome. Random hexamers were used to reverse transcribe an amount of roughly 0.5 to 1 ug RNA. TCRdb recomputed calls from the immunoSEQ multiplex PCR reads with MiXCR, one row per CDR3 protein. The data contain 120,000 or so distinct CDR3 sequences, about 94% of them singletons. This CDR3 is 13 amino acids long. The germline CDR1 and CDR2 sequences are KGHDR and SFDVKD. Deletions cut 0 bases from V and 6 bases from J, with 7 bases between. This TCR derives from a human donor with Susac syndrome. The genes are TRBV24-1 and TRBJ1-1; D unclear. The sample consisted of CD8+ T cells from PBMCs. The CDR3 coding sequence is TGTGCCACCAGTGATTTGTGGCAGCCTGAAGCTTTCTTT. Amino acids: CATSDLWQPEAFF.